Sequencing of this T cell receptor beta chain was carried out in a study of T cell repertoires in cytomegalovirus infection. Overall study: Evidence of both CMV infection and a matching HLA type came from public TCR beta signatures. Study outcomes and limitations: Frequencies of public TCR beta families were cumulated, and this identified carriers of CMV plus the relevant HLA. In two of eight donors, the top clonotype was HLA-C-restricted CMV-specific.

A single record per CDR3 protein comes from TCRdb applying MiXCR to the reads. The sample has roughly 640,000 distinct CDR3 sequences; around 24% are singletons. Germline V CDR1 and CDR2: SGHDN, FVKESK. V lost 4 bases and J 5 bases, leaving 23 bases between the germline ends. The CDR3 length is 18 residues. The sample holds many counts of this clonotype. Its target is unknown. This receptor was obtained from a human donor in good health (CMV status not recorded). Some clones in this sample may be carry-over from other donors' samples. This chain joins TRBV14 and TRBJ1-4; unclear D gene. Material: CD8+ T cells from PBMCs. Here the CDR3 DNA reads TGTGCCAGCAGCCGTGGCAGCATCTTGTACCTTAAAAATGAAAAACTGTTTTTT. Translation: CASSRGSILYLKNEKLFF.